This passage covers 27 T cell receptor beta chains from one sample sequenced in a study of blood T cell repertoires in COVID-19. The protocol was immunoSEQ multiplex PCR, while the TCRdb copy is restricted to in-frame clones and leaves out a portion. The sample has fewer than 65,000 clones; around 90% are singletons. The specimen was peripheral blood. These TCRs come from a human donor in a cohort sampled during active COVID-19.

The V gene is TRBV28, the J gene TRBJ2-7, with a possible D match to TRBD2 (5 bases). The V end lost 4 bases, the J end lost 3 bases, and 16 bases lay between the germline ends. CDR3 length equals 15 residues. Germline CDR1 reads MDHEN; CDR2 reads SYDVKM. DNA of the CDR3: TGTGCCAGCAGTTCCGGGTTCCGAGGGAGCTACGAGCAGTACTTC. It translates to CASSSGFRGSYEQYF.

In its sample, this clone was seen once. This sequence joins TRBV5-5 and TRBJ1-2; the D is unclear. V was clipped by 0 bases and J by 7 bases, with 13 bases between them. Germline lookup yields CDR1 SGHKS and CDR2 YYEKEE (reference sequence). CDR3 length: 14 residues. This chain's CDR3 is CASSLASGFGGYTF. Written as DNA, the CDR3 is TGTGCCAGCAGCTTGGCGTCGGGTTTTGGTGGCTACACCTTC.

The chain links TRBV10-2 to TRBJ2-7; 8 bases are a match to TRBD1. The V gene's germline CDR1 is WSHSY and CDR2 SAAADI. The CDR3 is made up of 13 amino acids. With 8 bases clipped from V and 7 bases from J, the junction kept 10 bases outside the gene matches. The CDR3 is CASSTGTGGEQYV. Written as DNA, the CDR3 is TGCGCCAGCTCCACCGGAACAGGGGGAGAGCAGTACGTC.

This clone appeared a single time. The rearrangement uses TRBV3-1 (or the pseudogene TRBV3-2) and TRBJ2-3; 8 bases fit TRBD2. V was clipped by 2 bases and J by 1 base; unmatched bases: 8. In germline, CDR1 is LGHDT, CDR2 YNNKEL (reference sequence). CDR3 size: 17 residues. In DNA, the CDR3 is TGTGCCAGCAGCCAACCCGGGACTAGAGGGGGCACAGATACGCAGTATTTT. Protein: CASSQPGTRGGTDTQYF.

This sequence joins TRBV5-1 and TRBJ2-1; TRBD1 matches 9 bases. The CDR3 sequence is 15 residues long. Germline trimming cut 3 bases from V and 7 bases from J; bases unmatched to any gene: 8. Germline V gene data show CDR1 as SGHRS and CDR2 as YFSETQ. In DNA form, the CDR3 reads TGCGCCAGCAGCTCGACGACAGGACAGGGGAATGAGCAGTTCTTC. Its translation is CASSSTTGQGNEQFF. Full variable domain (missing parts from reference TRBV5-1 and TRBJ2-1): KAGVTQTPRYLIKTRGQQVTLSCSPISGHRSVSWYQQTPGQGLQFLFEYFSETQRNKGNFPGRFSGRQFSNSRSEMNVSTLELGDSALYLCASSSTTGQGNEQFFGPGTRLTVL.

The gene calls are TRBV7-8 and TRBJ2-1; a possible D gene is TRBD2 (5 bases). The CDR3 runs to 14 residues. Germline V lookup: CDR1 SGHVS, CDR2 FQNEAQ. The V gene lost 3 bases and the J gene lost 7 bases, with 13 bases spanning the gap. In DNA form, the CDR3 reads TGTGCCAGCAGCTTGCGAGAGACGGGGAATGAGCAGTTCTTC. Translation: CASSLRETGNEQFF.

This chain joins TRBV7-3 and TRBJ2-1, with 11 bases that match TRBD2. The CDR3 has 14 residues. The V segment lost 5 bases and the J segment 9 bases; nucleotides outside the gene matches: 6. Germline CDR1 is SGHTA and CDR2 is FQGTGA. Written as DNA, the CDR3 is TGTGCCAGCAGCCAAACTAGCGGGAGAAGTGAGCAGTTCTTC. Translating gives CASSQTSGRSEQFF.

This chain uses TRBV7-3 with TRBJ1-1, with D maybe TRBD1 (6 bases). Germline loops: CDR1 SGHTA, CDR2 FQGTGA. CDR3 length equals 14 residues. Between the trimmed V and J ends, which lost 5 bases and 1 base, there was a span of 11 bases. CDR3: CASSPGQSNTEAFF. In DNA, the CDR3 is TGTGCCAGCAGCCCCGGACAGTCGAACACTGAAGCTTTCTTT. Full variable domain (missing parts from reference TRBV7-3 and TRBJ1-1): GAGVSQTPSNKVTEKGKYVELRCDPISGHTALYWYRQSLGQGPEFLIYFQGTGAADDSGLPNDRFFAVRPEGSVSTLKIQRTERGDSAVYLCASSPGQSNTEAFFGQGTRLTVV.

The rearrangement uses TRBV12-3 or TRBV12-4 and TRBJ1-4, with D maybe TRBD1 (5 bases). CDR3 length: 12 amino acids. The V end lost 6 bases, the J end lost 10 bases, and 12 bases lay between the germline ends. The CDR3 nucleotides are TGTGCCAGCAGCCCTTTCGGGGGAAAACTGTTTTTT. Amino acid sequence: CASSPFGGKLFF.

This clone was recorded once. The chain combines TRBV5-1 with TRBJ2-6, with D unresolved. Germline-derived CDR1 and CDR2 are SGHRS and YFSETQ. This CDR3 spans 15 amino acids. V lost 0 bases, J lost 0 bases, and 4 bases lay in between. The CDR3 sequence is CASSLDSSGANVLTF. The CDR3 DNA reads TGCGCCAGCAGCTTGGATAGCTCTGGGGCCAACGTCCTGACTTTC.

The chain couples TRBV3-1 (or the pseudogene TRBV3-2) to TRBJ1-1; D uncertain. Trimming shortened V by 0 bases and J by 1 base, and 9 bases separated the two germline ends. The CDR3 totals 15 residues. Germline CDR1 and CDR2: LGHDT and YNNKEL (reference sequence). This CDR3 reads CASSQDYAGNTEAFF. DNA of the CDR3: TGTGCCAGCAGCCAAGATTATGCGGGGAACACTGAAGCTTTCTTT.

The V call is TRBV29-1, the J call TRBJ1-5; D is ambiguous. V lost 6 bases and J lost 6, with 15 bases in between. The length of the CDR3 is 13 residues. Looked up from germline, CDR1 is SQVTM and CDR2 is ANQGSEA. CDR3: CSVQEIRGQPQHF. The CDR3 DNA reads as TGCAGCGTCCAGGAGATCCGGGGTCAGCCCCAGCATTTT.

This chain uses TRBV5-1 with TRBJ2-5; D not resolved. Between the trimmed V and J ends, which lost 0 bases and 9 bases, there was a span of 12 bases. The V gene's germline CDR1 is SGHRS and CDR2 YFSETQ. The CDR3 is 13 amino acids. CDR3 bases: TGCGCCAGCAGCTTGGACGGAGAGATGGCCCAGTACTTC. This codes for CASSLDGEMAQYF.

The chain has TRBV25-1 and TRBJ1-1; tentatively, D is TRBD1 (6 bases). CDR3 length equals 15 residues. V lost 10 bases, J lost 1 base, and 19 bases lay in between. Germline-derived CDR1 and CDR2 are MGHDK and SYGVNS. The DNA of the CDR3 is TGTGCCACCAAACCCCGGCGGACAGAGAACACTGAAGCTTTCTTT. It yields the protein CATKPRRTENTEAFF. Together with reference TRBV25-1 and TRBJ1-1, the CDR3 gives the full variable domain: EADIYQTPRYLVIGTGKKITLECSQTMGHDKMYWYQQDPGMELHLIHYSYGVNSTEKGDLSSESTVSRIRTEHFPLTLESARPSHTSQYLCATKPRRTENTEAFFGQGTRLTVV.

The V and J genes are TRBV21-1 and TRBJ2-1; TRBD1, as called in the table, went unchecked against the DNA. TRBV21-1 is a known pseudogene. The CDR3 has 20 residues. The CDR3 sequence is CASSSAGTGECVPPLDEQFF. The CDR3 coding sequence is TGTGCCAGCAGCAGCGCCGGGACAGGGGAATGTGTGCCTCCCCTTGATGAGCAGTTCTTC.

The table lists this clone with a count of one. V and J are TRBV25-1 and TRBJ1-4, with TRBD1 matching 8 bases. The CDR3 has 14 amino acids. V trimming: 2 bases; J trimming: 7 bases; junction bases outside the gene matches: 3. Germline loops: CDR1 MGHDK, CDR2 SYGVNS. This CDR3 reads CASSEVRGREKLFF. CDR3 DNA sequence: TGTGCCAGCAGTGAAGTCAGGGGGCGTGAAAAACTGTTTTTT. The whole variable domain, filled in from reference TRBV25-1 and TRBJ1-4, reads EADIYQTPRYLVIGTGKKITLECSQTMGHDKMYWYQQDPGMELHLIHYSYGVNSTEKGDLSSESTVSRIRTEHFPLTLESARPSHTSQYLCASSEVRGREKLFFGSGTQLSVL.

This sequence joins TRBV9 and TRBJ2-2; TRBD2 is a possible D gene (6 bases). The CDR3 spans 18 residues. Trimming removed 5 bases from V and 3 bases from J, with 23 bases in between. CDR1 SGDLS and CDR2 YYNGEE come from the germline V gene. The CDR3 bases are TGTGCCAGCAGTGAGACCCCAGTGGTTTCGGGAGACACCGGGGAGCTGTTTTTT. This gives the protein CASSETPVVSGDTGELFF.

This chain uses TRBV5-4 with TRBJ1-1; 9 nucleotides line up with TRBD1. CDR3 size: 15 residues. In germline, CDR1 is SGHNT, CDR2 YYREEE (reference sequence). The ends lost 4 bases at V and 2 bases at J; junction bases unmatched: 6. The CDR3 spells CASSGTGNLNTEAFF. CDR3 nucleotide sequence: TGTGCCAGCAGCGGGACAGGGAATTTAAACACTGAAGCTTTCTTT.

The chain combines TRBV4-1 with TRBJ2-7, with D perhaps TRBD2 (5 bases). The CDR3 sequence is 17 residues long. Between the trimmed V and J ends, which lost 4 bases and 6 bases, there was a span of 25 bases. Germline CDR1 is MGHRA and CDR2 is YSYEKL. The CDR3 DNA reads as TGCGCCAGCAGCCCTAGGGAGAGCAGTACCCGACCGGGCGAGCAGTACTTC. This translates into CASSPRESSTRPGEQYF.

The gene calls are TRBV30 and TRBJ2-7, with TRBD2 as a possible D gene (5 bases). V lost 2 bases to trimming and J lost 0 bases, with 14 bases between them. The CDR3 has 15 amino acids. Germline CDR1 is GTSNPN and CDR2 is SVGIG (reference sequence). The CDR3 loop reads CAWSLGMGSSYEQYF. The CDR3 coding sequence is TGTGCCTGGAGTCTGGGGATGGGGAGCTCCTACGAGCAGTACTTC.

This chain connects TRBV6-5 to TRBJ1-5; 8 bases match TRBD1. The germline V gene has CDR1 MNHEY and CDR2 SVGAGI. V lost 8 bases and J lost 9; bases outside the gene matches: 12. This CDR3 is built from 14 residues. CDR3 sequence: CASQRQGPMSPQHF. The DNA for the CDR3 is TGTGCCAGCCAACGACAGGGGCCGATGTCGCCCCAGCATTTT.

This chain joins TRBV6-5 and TRBJ2-1, with TRBD2 matching 13 bases. This CDR3 region has 14 residues. CDR1 is MNHEY and CDR2 is SVGAGI in the germline V gene. With V trimmed by 7 bases and J by 9 bases, 6 bases remained unmatched. The CDR3 reads CASIQGTSGIEQFF. The CDR3 DNA reads as TGTGCCAGCATCCAAGGGACTAGCGGGATTGAGCAGTTCTTC.

This clone is a singleton in its sample. V usage is TRBV27 and J usage is TRBJ1-5; the match to TRBD1 covers 7 bases. J was trimmed by 5 bases and V by 5 bases; bases with no gene match: 3. Per germline, CDR1 MNHEY and CDR2 SMNVEV (reference sequence). The CDR3 consists of 13 residues. CDR3 in amino acids: CASSLRGHQPQHF. In DNA form, the CDR3 reads TGTGCCAGCAGTCTGAGGGGGCATCAGCCCCAGCATTTT.

The chain uses TRBV19 and TRBJ1-5; 9 nucleotides line up with TRBD1. CDR1 and CDR2 from the germline V gene are LNHDA and SQIVND (reference sequence). Unmatched junction bases numbered 4, after V lost 9 bases and J lost 4 bases. The CDR3 covers 13 residues. CDR3 in DNA: TGTGCCAGCCGGGACAGGGTTAATCAGCCCCAGCATTTT. This sequence encodes CASRDRVNQPQHF.

The genes are TRBV5-8 and TRBJ2-5; 8 bases are a match to TRBD2. The CDR3 loop spans 15 amino acids. The trim removed 4 bases at V and 3 bases at J, leaving 8 bases unmatched. Germline V gene data show CDR1 as SGHTS and CDR2 as YDEGEE. The CDR3 is CASSPGLGAEETQYF. The CDR3 nucleotides read TGTGCCAGCAGCCCGGGACTAGGGGCAGAAGAGACCCAGTACTTC.

The CDR3 DNA sequence: TGTGCCAGCAGTTTCTCGAGCAATCAGCCCCAGCATTTT. It translates to CASSFSSNQPQHF. The chain joins TRBV12-3 or TRBV12-4 to TRBJ1-5; D unresolved. This CDR3 spans 13 amino acids. The ends were cut back, 3 bases at V and 1 base at J, with 4 bases in the middle.

This clone has just one count. The chain recombines TRBV28 with TRBJ1-1; D is perhaps TRBD1 (6 bases). V lost 7 bases, J lost 4 bases, and 10 bases lay in between. From germline, CDR1 is MDHEN and CDR2 SYDVKM. The length of the CDR3 is 12 residues. The CDR3 DNA follows: TGTGCCAGCATCTTCAGGGGCACTGAAGCTTTCTTT. Encoded protein: CASIFRGTEAFF.